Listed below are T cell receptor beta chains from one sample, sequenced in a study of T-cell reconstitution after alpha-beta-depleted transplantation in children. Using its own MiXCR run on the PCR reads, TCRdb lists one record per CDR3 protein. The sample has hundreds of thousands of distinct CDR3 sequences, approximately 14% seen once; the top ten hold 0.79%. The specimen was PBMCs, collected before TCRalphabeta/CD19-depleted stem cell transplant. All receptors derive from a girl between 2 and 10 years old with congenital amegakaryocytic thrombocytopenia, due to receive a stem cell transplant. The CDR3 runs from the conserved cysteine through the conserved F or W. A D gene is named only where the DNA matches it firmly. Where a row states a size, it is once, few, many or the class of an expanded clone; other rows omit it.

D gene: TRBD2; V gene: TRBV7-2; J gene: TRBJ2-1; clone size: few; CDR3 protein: CASSLSGTSLSREQFF; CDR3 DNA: TGTGCCAGCAGCTTATCCGGGACTAGTTTGTCGCGTGAGCAGTTCTTC
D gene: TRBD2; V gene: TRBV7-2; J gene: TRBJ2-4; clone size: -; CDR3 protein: CASSLPGLAGATQYF; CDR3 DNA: TGTGCCAGCAGTCTGCCGGGACTAGCGGGAGCGACTCAGTACTTC
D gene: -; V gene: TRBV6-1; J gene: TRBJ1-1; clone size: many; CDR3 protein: CASRQEGRGVGTEAFF; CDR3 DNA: TGTGCCAGCAGACAGGAGGGGCGCGGAGTGGGCACTGAAGCTTTCTTT
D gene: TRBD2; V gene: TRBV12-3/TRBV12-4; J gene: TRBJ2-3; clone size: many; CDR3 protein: CASSFSGMDTQYF; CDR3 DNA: TGTGCCAGCAGTTTCAGCGGGATGGATACGCAGTATTTT
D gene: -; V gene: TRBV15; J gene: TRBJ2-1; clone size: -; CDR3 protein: CATSREEILYNEQFF; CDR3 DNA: TGTGCCACCAGCAGAGAGGAAATCCTCTACAATGAGCAGTTCTTC
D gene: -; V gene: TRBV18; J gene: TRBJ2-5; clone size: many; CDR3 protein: CASSPPLEETQYF; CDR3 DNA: TGTGCCAGCTCACCACCGCTTGAAGAGACCCAGTACTTC
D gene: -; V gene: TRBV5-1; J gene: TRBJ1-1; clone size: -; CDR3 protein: CASSLWEDGREAFF; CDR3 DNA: TGCGCCAGCAGCTTGTGGGAGGACGGACGTGAAGCTTTCTTT
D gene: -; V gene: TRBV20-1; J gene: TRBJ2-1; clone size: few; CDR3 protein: CSANLQGGTYNEQFF; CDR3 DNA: TGCAGTGCTAATTTACAGGGAGGAACCTACAATGAGCAGTTCTTC
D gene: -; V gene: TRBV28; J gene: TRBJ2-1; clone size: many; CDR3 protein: CASSFSGLLGNEQFF; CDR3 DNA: TGTGCCAGCAGTTTCAGCGGGCTCCTTGGGAATGAGCAGTTCTTC
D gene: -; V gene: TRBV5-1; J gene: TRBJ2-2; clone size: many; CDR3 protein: CASSINGAPGTGELFF; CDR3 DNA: TGCGCCAGCAGCATTAACGGTGCCCCGGGAACCGGGGAGCTGTTTTTT
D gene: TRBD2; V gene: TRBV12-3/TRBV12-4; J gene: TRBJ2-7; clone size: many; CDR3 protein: CASTTSGPYEQYF; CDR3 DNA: TGTGCCAGCACCACTAGCGGGCCCTACGAGCAGTACTTC
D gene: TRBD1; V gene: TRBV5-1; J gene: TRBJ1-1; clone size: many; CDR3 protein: CASSLEDRGGTEAFF; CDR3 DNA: TGCGCCAGCAGCTTGGAAGACAGGGGGGGAACTGAAGCTTTCTTT
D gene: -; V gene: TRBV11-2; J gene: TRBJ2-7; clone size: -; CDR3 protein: CASSTPAPLSSYEQYF; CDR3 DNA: TGTGCCAGCAGCACGCCGGCACCGCTATCCTCCTACGAGCAGTACTTC
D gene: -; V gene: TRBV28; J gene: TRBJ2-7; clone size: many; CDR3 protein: CASSPSFKQYF; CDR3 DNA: TGTGCCAGCAGTCCCTCTTTCAAGCAGTACTTC
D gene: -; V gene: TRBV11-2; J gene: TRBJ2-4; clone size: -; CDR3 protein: CASSLFREGLYF; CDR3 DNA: TGTGCCAGCAGCTTATTTCGGGAAGGGCTGTACTTC
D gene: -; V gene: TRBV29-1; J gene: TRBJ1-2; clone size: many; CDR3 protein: CSVLSYRVPNYGYTF; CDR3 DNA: TGCAGCGTTCTCTCATACAGGGTCCCTAACTATGGCTACACCTTC
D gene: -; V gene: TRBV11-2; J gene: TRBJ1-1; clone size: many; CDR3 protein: CASSYGILNTEAFF; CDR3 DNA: TGTGCCAGCAGCTACGGCATCTTGAACACTGAAGCTTTCTTT
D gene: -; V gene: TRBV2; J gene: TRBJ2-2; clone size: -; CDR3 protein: CASSCPNTGELFF; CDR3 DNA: TGTGCCAGCAGTTGTCCGAACACCGGGGAGCTGTTTTTT
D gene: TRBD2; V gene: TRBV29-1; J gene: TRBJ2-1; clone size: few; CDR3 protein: CSVDGVTSAYNEQFF; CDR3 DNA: TGCAGCGTTGATGGGGTGACTAGCGCGTACAATGAGCAGTTCTTC
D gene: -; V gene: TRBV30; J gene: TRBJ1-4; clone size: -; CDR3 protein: CAWSVGGGEKLFF; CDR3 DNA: TGTGCCTGGAGTGTAGGGGGTGGCGAAAAACTGTTTTTT
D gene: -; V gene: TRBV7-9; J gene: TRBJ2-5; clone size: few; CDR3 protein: CASSLWGQRQETQYF; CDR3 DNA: TGTGCCAGCAGCTTATGGGGTCAGAGGCAAGAGACCCAGTACTTC
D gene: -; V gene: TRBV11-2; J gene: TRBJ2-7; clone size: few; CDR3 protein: CASSLGDPFYEQYF; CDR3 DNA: TGTGCCAGCAGCTTAGGGGACCCATTTTACGAGCAGTACTTC
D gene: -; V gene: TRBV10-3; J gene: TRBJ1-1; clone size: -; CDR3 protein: CAISDKGIPNTEAFF; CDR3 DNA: TGTGCCATCAGTGACAAGGGGATCCCGAACACTGAAGCTTTCTTT
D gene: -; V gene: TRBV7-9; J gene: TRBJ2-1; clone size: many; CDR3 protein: CASSLNSYYKPTYNEQFF; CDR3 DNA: TGTGCCAGCAGCTTAAACTCTTACTACAAACCAACCTACAATGAGCAGTTCTTC
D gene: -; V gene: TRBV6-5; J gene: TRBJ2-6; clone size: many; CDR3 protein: CASSYSVGDGANVLTF; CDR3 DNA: TGTGCCAGCAGTTACAGCGTCGGGGACGGGGCCAACGTCCTGACTTTC
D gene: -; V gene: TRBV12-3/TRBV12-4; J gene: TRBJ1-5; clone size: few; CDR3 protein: CASSLMPPQPQHF; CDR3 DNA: TGTGCCAGCAGTTTGATGCCACCTCAGCCCCAGCATTTT
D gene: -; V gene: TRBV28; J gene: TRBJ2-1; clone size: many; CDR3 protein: CASSLSAGNEQFF; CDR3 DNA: TGTGCCAGCAGTCTATCAGCCGGTAATGAGCAGTTCTTC
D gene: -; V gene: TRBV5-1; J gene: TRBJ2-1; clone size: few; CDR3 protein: CASSLDGTTLYNEQFF; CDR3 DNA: TGCGCCAGCAGCCTGGACGGGACGACACTGTACAATGAGCAGTTCTTC
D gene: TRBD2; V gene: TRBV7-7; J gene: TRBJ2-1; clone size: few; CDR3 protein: CASSLFASGRDSYNEQFF; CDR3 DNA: TGTGCCAGCAGCTTATTCGCTAGCGGGAGAGACTCCTACAATGAGCAGTTCTTC
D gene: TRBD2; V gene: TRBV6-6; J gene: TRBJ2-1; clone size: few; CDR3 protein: CASTPGLEQFF; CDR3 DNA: TGTGCCAGCACTCCGGGACTAGAGCAGTTCTTC
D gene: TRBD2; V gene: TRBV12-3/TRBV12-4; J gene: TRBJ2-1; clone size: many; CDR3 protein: CASSLTSGSSEQFF; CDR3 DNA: TGTGCCAGCAGTTTAACTAGCGGGAGTAGTGAGCAGTTCTTC